This T cell receptor (beta chain) was identified during a study of T cells in Graves' hyperthyroidism and ophthalmopathy. Study findings and constraints: In blood, most of the thyroid clonotypes expanded above 0.001 were also present. A model of 13 V-J pairs discriminated ophthalmopathy from stable hyperthyroidism.

Hyperthyroidism had been newly diagnosed in patients aged 18 to 65, and its duration was under 2 months. Regions amplified from RNA transcripts were the TCR beta CDR3 regions. The HTBI set primed first-round TCR CDR3 RT-PCR. TCRdb used MiXCR to reprocess the multiplex PCR reads, holding one entry per CDR3 protein. This table has 730,000 or so distinct CDR3 sequences, around 19% appearing once. In regard to this clonotype: Its antigen is currently unknown.

This clonotype was obtained from a woman in her forties or fifties with Graves' hyperthyroidism that later progressed to Graves' ophthalmopathy. The sequencing sample was made of blood.

In DNA, the CDR3 is TGTGCCAGCAGCACACCTAACAGGCTTTTTAACACTGAAGCTTTCTTT. Translating gives CASSTPNRLFNTEAFF. The chain has TRBV7-9 and TRBJ1-1; possible D gene TRBD1, 5 bases. V dropped 5 bases and J dropped 2 bases, with 18 bases sitting between them. Germline-derived CDR1 and CDR2 are SEHNR and FQNEAQ (reference sequence). The CDR3 spans 16 residues.